What follows are 12 T cell receptor beta chains derived from one specimen sequenced in a study of OX40 agonist ivuxolimab in advanced cancers. The assay was immunoSEQ multiplex PCR, and TCRdb's table has in-frame clones only and misses some. The sample includes about 50,000 clones, 88% seen only once; the top ten take 50% to 60%. The sequenced sample was CD4+ or CD8+ T cells sorted from blood, obtained in a trial of the OX40 agonist ivuxolimab. The source of these receptors is an adult with an advanced solid tumor such as melanoma, head and neck, liver or kidney cancer.

The V and J genes are TRBV20-1 and TRBJ2-7, with D perhaps TRBD2 (5 bases). The CDR3 contains 11 residues. Trimming removed 3 bases from V and 7 bases from J, with 10 bases in between. Germline V gene lookup returns CDR1 DFQATT and CDR2 SNEGSKA (reference sequence). The CDR3 sequence: CSASSRGEQYF. The CDR3 DNA is TGCAGTGCTAGCAGCCGAGGGGAGCAGTACTTC.

This clone was detected only a few times. This chain connects TRBV27 to TRBJ2-7; D ambiguous. Trimming removed 6 bases from V and 0 bases from J, with 9 bases in between. This CDR3 region has 13 residues. From germline, CDR1 is MNHEY and CDR2 SMNVEV (reference sequence). CDR3 DNA: TGTGCCAGCAGCCGGGCCTTCTCCTACGAGCAGTACTTC. Its translation is CASSRAFSYEQYF.

This chain's CDR3 is CSVEDHGANVLTF. CDR3 sequence (DNA): TGCAGCGTTGAAGATCATGGGGCCAACGTCCTGACTTTC. The chain uses TRBV29-1 and TRBJ2-6; D gene ambiguous. This CDR3 has 13 amino acids. With 0 bases removed from V and 3 bases from J, the gap between germline ends came to 3 bases. Germline values: CDR1 SQVTM, CDR2 ANQGSEA.

The chain is built from TRBV11-2 and TRBJ2-3, with 9 positions matching TRBD2. V shed 6 bases, J shed 0 bases, and the junction held 1 base outside the gene matches. The CDR3 runs to 14 residues. Germline CDR1 SGHAT, CDR2 FQNNGV. DNA of the CDR3: TGTGCCAGCAGGCGGGGGGGTAGCACAGATACGCAGTATTTT. Its protein is CASRRGGSTDTQYF.

The chain employs TRBV28 and TRBJ2-5; the match to TRBD2 covers 15 bases. The CDR3 is 16 residues long. The germline V gene has CDR1 MDHEN and CDR2 SYDVKM. J lost 5 bases, V lost 8 bases, and 9 bases had no gene match. CDR3 region: CASGEGGTSGRETQYF. The DNA of the CDR3 is TGTGCCAGCGGGGAGGGCGGGACTAGCGGGAGGGAGACCCAGTACTTC.

This clone was seen a handful of times. Other DNA sequences in this sample translate to the same CDR3. The V gene is TRBV9, the J gene TRBJ2-5; the match to TRBD2 covers 8 bases. The V gene's germline CDR1 is SGDLS and CDR2 YYNGEE. The CDR3 loop spans 14 amino acids. V shed 0 bases and J 5 bases; nucleotides not matched to a gene: 3. CDR3 in amino acids: CASSVGPSGETQYF. DNA for the CDR3: TGTGCCAGCAGCGTAGGTCCTAGCGGGGAGACCCAGTACTTC.

The chain employs TRBV7-2 and TRBJ1-1, with a possible D match to TRBD1 (5 bases). Germline V gene sequence: CDR1 SGHTA, CDR2 FQGNSA. The CDR3 covers 13 residues. Trimming left V 6 bases short and J 6 bases short, with 14 bases between. CDR3 sequence: CASRGRDYPEAFF. The CDR3 DNA sequence: TGTGCCAGCAGGGGCAGGGATTACCCTGAAGCTTTCTTT. The whole variable domain, filled in from reference TRBV7-2 and TRBJ1-1, reads GAGVSQSPSNKVTEKGKDVELRCDPISGHTALYWYRQSLGQGLEFLIYFQGNSAPDKSGLPSDRFSAERTGGSVSTLTIQRTQQEDSAVYLCASRGRDYPEAFFGQGTRLTVV.

This chain links TRBV29-1 with TRBJ2-7; D gene ambiguous. The germline V gene encodes CDR1 SQVTM and CDR2 ANQGSEA. The CDR3 is 13 residues long. The ends were cut back, 4 bases at V and 2 bases at J, with 12 bases in the middle. The CDR3 sequence: CSVGRGQAYEQYF. DNA for the CDR3: TGCAGCGTTGGTCGTGGGCAGGCCTACGAGCAGTACTTC.

In this sample, this clone turned up a few times. V is TRBV9 and J is TRBJ1-2; D unresolved. Trimming took 4 bases from V and 4 from J, leaving 14 bases between them. CDR3 length equals 14 residues. Germline V gene data show CDR1 as SGDLS and CDR2 as YYNGEE. The CDR3 loop is CASSPRLHPYGYTF. CDR3 bases: TGTGCCAGCAGCCCCAGGTTACACCCCTATGGCTACACCTTC.

The chain is built from TRBV14 and TRBJ2-7; the D gene is possibly TRBD2 (6 bases). With 4 bases removed from V and 4 bases from J, the gap between germline ends came to 20 bases. The CDR3 is 16 amino acids. The V gene's germline CDR1 is SGHDN and CDR2 FVKESK. The CDR3 DNA follows: TGTGCCAGCAGCCTCGGGGGATCGGGGACCCCTTACGAGCAGTACTTC. Translated: CASSLGGSGTPYEQYF.

V gene TRBV7-9 combines with J gene TRBJ2-3, with 16 bases that match TRBD2. The V segment lost 5 bases and the J segment 6 bases; nucleotides outside the gene matches: 8. The CDR3 runs to 17 residues. CDR1 is SEHNR, CDR2 FQNEAQ, per germline (reference sequence). Written as DNA, the CDR3 is TGTGCCAGCAGCGGACCGGGACTAGCGGGGGGGCCTGATACGCAGTATTTT. It encodes CASSGPGLAGGPDTQYF.

The J gene is TRBJ2-2, the V gene TRBV5-4; D is unresolved. This CDR3 region has 16 residues. CDR1 is SGHNT, CDR2 YYREEE, per germline (reference sequence). Trimming removed 4 bases at V and 3 bases at J, with 16 bases between. The CDR3 reads CASSPQAELYTGELFF. As DNA, the CDR3 is TGTGCCAGCAGCCCTCAGGCGGAGCTGTACACCGGGGAGCTGTTTTTT.